This record looks at one T cell receptor beta chain sequence and its context. Antigen unknown. Germline assignment: CDR1 SGDLS and CDR2 YYNGEE. Losses at the gene ends were 2 bases for V and 0 bases for J; bases not matched to a gene: 6. The CDR3 totals 16 residues. The data derive from a study of T cells after posttransplantation cyclophosphamide. General observations from the study: Skin or GI-infiltrating T cells shared few TRB sequences with blood. Recipient CMV seropositivity and CMV reactivation strongly tracked TRB clonality.

TCRdb's copy holds only in-frame clones and misses some; the assay was immunoSEQ multiplex PCR. The table records tens of thousands of clones, 70% to 90% of them present only once. Methotrexate plus calcineurin inhibitor accompanied controls' myeloablative marrow transplants; sampling was 1 year later. The genes are TRBV9 and TRBJ2-5, with 8 bases that match TRBD2. The receptor was isolated from a female patient aged 30 to 45 who received an allogeneic stem cell transplant from an unrelated donor, was CMV-positive, and had acute and chronic GVHD. Among the T cells, some may be from the graft donor. The sequenced sample was PBMCs, obtained about 400 days after allogeneic stem cell transplant with calcineurin inhibitor and methotrexate. The CDR3 bases are TGTGCCAGCAGCGTCACTAGCGGACAGTACCAAGAGACCCAGTACTTC. It codes for CASSVTSGQYQETQYF.